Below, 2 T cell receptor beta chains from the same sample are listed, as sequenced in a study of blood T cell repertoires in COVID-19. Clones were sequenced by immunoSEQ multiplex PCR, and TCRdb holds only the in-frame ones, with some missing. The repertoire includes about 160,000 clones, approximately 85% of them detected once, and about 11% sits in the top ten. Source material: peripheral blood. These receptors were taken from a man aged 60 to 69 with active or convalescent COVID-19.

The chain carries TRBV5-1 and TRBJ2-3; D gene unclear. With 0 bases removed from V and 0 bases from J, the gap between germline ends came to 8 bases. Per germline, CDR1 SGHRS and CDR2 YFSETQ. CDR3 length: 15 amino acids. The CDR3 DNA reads TGCGCCAGCAGCTTGGACACTATTAGCACAGATACGCAGTATTTT. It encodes CASSLDTISTDTQYF.

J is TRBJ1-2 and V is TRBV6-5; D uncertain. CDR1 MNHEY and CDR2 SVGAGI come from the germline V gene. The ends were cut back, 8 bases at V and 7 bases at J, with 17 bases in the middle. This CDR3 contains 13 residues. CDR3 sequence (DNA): TGTGCCAGCTCCGAACGAGCGGAAGGTGGCTACACCTTC. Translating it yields CASSERAEGGYTF.